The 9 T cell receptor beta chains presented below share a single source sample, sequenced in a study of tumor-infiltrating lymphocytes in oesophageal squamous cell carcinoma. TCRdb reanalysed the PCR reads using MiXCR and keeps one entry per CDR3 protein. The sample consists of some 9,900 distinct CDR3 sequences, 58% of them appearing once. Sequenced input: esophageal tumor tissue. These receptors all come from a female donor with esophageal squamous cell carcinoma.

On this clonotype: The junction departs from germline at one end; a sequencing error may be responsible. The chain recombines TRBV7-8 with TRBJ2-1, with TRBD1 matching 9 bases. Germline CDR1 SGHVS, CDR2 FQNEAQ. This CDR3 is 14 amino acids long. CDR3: CASSLGQGSSPLHF. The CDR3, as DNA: TGTGCCAGCAGCCTAGGACAGGGGAGTTCACCCCTCCACTTC.

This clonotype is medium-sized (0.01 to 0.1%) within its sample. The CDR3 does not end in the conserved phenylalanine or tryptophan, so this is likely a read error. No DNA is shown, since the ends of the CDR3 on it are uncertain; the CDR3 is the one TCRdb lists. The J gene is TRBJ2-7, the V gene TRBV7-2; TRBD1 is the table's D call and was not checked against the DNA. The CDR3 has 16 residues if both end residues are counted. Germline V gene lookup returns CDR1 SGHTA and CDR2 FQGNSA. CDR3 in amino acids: CASSLGQGSYGYTFGS.

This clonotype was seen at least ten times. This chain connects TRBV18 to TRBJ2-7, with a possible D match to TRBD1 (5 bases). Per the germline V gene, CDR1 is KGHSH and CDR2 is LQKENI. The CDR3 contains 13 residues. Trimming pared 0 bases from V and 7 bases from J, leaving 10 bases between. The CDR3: CASSPPSNREQYF. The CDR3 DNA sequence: TGTGCCAGCTCACCACCATCTAACAGGGAGCAGTACTTC. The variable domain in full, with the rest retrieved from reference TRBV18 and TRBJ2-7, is NAGVMQNPRHLVRRRGQEARLRCSPMKGHSHVYWYRQLPEEGLKFMVYLQKENIIDESGMPKERFSAEFPKEGPSILRIQQVVRGDSAAYFCASSPPSNREQYFGPGTRLTVT.

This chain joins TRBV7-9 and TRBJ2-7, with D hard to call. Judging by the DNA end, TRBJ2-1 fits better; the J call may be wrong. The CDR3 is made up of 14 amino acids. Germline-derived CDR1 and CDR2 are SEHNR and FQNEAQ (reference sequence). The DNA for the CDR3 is TGTGCCAGCACCCCGGTTGGGGCCTACAATGAGCAGTTCTTC. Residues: CASTPVGAYNEQFF.

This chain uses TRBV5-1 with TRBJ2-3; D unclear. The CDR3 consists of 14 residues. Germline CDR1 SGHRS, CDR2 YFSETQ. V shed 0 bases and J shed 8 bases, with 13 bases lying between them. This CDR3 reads CASSLAIAPSTQYF. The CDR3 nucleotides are TGCGCCAGCAGCTTGGCGATAGCTCCCAGTACGCAGTATTTT.

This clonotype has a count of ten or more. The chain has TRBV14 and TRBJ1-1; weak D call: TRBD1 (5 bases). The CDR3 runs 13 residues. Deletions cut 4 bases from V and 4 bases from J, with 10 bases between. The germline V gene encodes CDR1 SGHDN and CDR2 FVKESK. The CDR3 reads CASSPKGSTEAFF. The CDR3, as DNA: TGTGCCAGCAGCCCGAAGGGGAGCACTGAAGCTTTCTTT.

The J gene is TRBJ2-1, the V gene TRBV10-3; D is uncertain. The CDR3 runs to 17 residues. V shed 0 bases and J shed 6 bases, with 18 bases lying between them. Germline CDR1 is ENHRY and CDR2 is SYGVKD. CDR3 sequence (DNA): TGTGCCATCAGTGAGTCGATGGTTGACGCGGAAATCAATGAGCAGTTCTTC. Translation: CAISESMVDAEINEQFF.

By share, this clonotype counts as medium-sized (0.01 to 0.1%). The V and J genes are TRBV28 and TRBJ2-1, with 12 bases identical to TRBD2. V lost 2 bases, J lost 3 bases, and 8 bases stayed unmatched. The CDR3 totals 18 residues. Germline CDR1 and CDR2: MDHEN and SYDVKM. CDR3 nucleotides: TGTGCCAGCAGTTTAGGGGGAACTAGCGGGAGGCACTACAATGAGCAGTTCTTC. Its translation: CASSLGGTSGRHYNEQFF.

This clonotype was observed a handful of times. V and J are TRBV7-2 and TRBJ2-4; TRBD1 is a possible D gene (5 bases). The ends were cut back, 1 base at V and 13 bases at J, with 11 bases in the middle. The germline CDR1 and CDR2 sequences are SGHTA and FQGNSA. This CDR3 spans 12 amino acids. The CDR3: CASSLVGAGQYF. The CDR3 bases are TGTGCCAGCAGCTTAGTTGGGGCCGGCCAGTACTTC.